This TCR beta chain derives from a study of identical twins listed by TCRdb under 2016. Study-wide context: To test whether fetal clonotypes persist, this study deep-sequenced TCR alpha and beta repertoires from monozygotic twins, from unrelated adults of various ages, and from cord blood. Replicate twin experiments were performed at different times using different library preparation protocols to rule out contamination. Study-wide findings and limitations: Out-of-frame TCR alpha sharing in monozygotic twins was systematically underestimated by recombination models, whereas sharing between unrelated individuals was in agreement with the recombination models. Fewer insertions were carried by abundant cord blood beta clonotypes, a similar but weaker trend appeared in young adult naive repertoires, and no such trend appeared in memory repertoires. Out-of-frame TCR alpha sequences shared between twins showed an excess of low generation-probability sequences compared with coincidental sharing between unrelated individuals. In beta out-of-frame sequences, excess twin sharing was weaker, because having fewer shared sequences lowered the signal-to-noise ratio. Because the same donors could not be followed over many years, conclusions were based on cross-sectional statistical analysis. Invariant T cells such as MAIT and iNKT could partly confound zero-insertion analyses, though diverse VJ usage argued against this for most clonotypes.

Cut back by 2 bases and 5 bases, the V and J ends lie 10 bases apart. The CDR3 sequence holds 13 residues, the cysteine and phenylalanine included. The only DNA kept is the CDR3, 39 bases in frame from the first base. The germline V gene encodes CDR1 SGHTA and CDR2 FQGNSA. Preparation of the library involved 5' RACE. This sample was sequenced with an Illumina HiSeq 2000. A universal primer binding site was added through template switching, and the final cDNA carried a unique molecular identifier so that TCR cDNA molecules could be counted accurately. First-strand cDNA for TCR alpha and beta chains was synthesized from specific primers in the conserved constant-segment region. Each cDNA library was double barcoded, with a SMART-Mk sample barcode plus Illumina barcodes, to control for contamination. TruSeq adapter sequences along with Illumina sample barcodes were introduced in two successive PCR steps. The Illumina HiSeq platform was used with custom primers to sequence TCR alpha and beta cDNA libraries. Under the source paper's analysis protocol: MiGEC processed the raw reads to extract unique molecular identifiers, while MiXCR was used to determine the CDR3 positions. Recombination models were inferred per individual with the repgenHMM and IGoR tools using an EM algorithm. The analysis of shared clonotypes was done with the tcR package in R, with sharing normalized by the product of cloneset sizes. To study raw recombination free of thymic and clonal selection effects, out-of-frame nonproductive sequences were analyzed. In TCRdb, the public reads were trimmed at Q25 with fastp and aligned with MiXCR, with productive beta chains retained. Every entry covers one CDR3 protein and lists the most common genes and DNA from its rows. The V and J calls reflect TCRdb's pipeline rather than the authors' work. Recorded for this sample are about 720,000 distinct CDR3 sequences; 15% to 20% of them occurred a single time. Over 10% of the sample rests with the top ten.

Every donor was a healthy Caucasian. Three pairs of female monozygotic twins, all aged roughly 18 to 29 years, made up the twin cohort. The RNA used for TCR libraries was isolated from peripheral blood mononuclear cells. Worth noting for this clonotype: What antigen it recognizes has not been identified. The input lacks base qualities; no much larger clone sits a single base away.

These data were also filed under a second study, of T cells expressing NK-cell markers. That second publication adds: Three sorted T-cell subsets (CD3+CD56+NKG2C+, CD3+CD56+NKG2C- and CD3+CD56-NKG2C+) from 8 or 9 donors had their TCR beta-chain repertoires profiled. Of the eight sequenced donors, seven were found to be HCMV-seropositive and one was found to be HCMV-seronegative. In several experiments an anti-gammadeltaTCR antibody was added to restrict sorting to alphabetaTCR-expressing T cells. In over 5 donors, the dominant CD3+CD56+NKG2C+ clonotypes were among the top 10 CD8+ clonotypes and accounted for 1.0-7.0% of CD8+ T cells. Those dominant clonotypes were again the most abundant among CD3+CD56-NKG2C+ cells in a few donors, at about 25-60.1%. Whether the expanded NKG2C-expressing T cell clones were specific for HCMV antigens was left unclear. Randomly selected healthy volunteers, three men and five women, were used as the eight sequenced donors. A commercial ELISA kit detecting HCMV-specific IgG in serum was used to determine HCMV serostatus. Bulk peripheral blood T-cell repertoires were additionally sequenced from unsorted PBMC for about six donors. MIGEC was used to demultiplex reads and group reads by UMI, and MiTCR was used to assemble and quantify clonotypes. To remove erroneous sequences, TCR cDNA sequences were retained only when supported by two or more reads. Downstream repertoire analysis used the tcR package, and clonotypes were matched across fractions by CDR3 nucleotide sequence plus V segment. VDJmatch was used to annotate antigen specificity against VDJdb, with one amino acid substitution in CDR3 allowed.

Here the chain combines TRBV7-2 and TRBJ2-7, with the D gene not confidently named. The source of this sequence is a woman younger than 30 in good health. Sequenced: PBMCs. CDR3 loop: CASSLIFSNEQYF. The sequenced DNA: TGTGCCAGCAGCTTAATCTTCAGTAACGAGCAGTACTTC.